The present entry profiles one T cell receptor beta chain with its context. There is no known antigen for this receptor. Base qualities are not provided; no much larger clone lies one nucleotide away. This sample was included in a study of sequential checkpoint blockade in melanoma (dated by TCRdb to about 2019). Background for the entire study: Patients were assigned by 1:1 randomization to either first-line nivolumab followed by ipilimumab (arm A) or ipilimumab followed by nivolumab (arm B). Maintenance nivolumab was given following each of the two trial sequences.

What the treatment or condition label conveys for this sample: randomized to nivolumab then ipilimumab (arm A) or the reverse (arm B). None of the trial patients had been given prior DNA-damaging chemotherapy. Live CD3+CD8+ cells negative for CD19 and CD56 were sorted from thawed PBMCs on a FACS Aria II flow cytometer. Samples were obtained from patients with melanoma enrolled in CheckMate 064, a randomized, open-label phase II trial of sequential checkpoint blockade. Peripheral blood mononuclear cells were collected by leukapheresis, purified using Ficoll-Paque, and frozen in human serum containing roughly 9.1% DMSO. Immediately after sorting, the purity of the sorted blood CD3+CD8+ cells was confirmed to be >95%, and DNA was then extracted. The CDR3, cysteine through phenylalanine, is 13 amino acids long. This entry keeps only the CDR3 DNA: 39 bases, framed from base 1. CDR1 and CDR2 are drawn from the germline V gene: SGDLS, YYNGEE. V and J are truncated by 0 bases and 2 bases respectively, leaving an intervening sequence of 5 bases.

The immunoSEQ Assay was used to immunosequence TCRbeta CDR3 regions from genomic DNA. Prior to high-throughput sequencing, genomic DNA was amplified by bias-controlled multiplex PCR. Under the source paper's analysis protocol: To quantify the absolute abundance of each unique TCRbeta CDR3 region, the sequences were collapsed and filtered. Clonality, defined as 1 minus Pielou's evenness, was calculated using only productive rearrangements. A previously published method was used to identify clones whose frequencies were significantly greater in on-treatment samples than in baseline samples. TCRdb mirrors the immuneACCESS table, restricted to in-frame sequences. Some clones are absent from its copies; in checked studies, under half trace to an unresolved V gene, and the reason for the others is unknown. V and J calls and clone size follow that table, whereas D and trimming were derived from the DNA. The sample table contains roughly 9,800 clones; only one count was recorded for roughly 75% of them. The top ten hold roughly an eighth of the sample.

What the work shows at the level of the full study, not this receptor alone: Larger, independent patient cohorts are needed to validate the response-prediction model that combines TCR metrics and mutation burden.

The source was CD8+ T cells sorted from blood (inferred from file names), collected from a patient given nivolumab and ipilimumab in sequence. The origin of this receptor is a human donor with melanoma. The V gene is TRBV9 and the J gene is TRBJ2-5; the D segment could be TRBD1, given 5 matching bases. The CDR3 here reads CASSVEGQETQYF. The nucleotide sequence is TGTGCCAGCAGCGTAGAGGGGCAAGAGACCCAGTACTTC.